The 23 T cell receptor beta chains in this list originate from one sample, sequenced in a study of blood T cell repertoires in COVID-19. Repertoires were generated with immunoSEQ multiplex PCR, while TCRdb's copy carries only in-frame clones and drops some. The sample records 450,000 to 600,000 clones, roughly 90% being singletons. The sequencing sample was made of PBMCs or T cells enriched from blood (not recorded which). The receptors come from a woman between 18 and 29 years old who had recovered from COVID-19.

The genes are TRBV9 and TRBJ2-7; 9 bases are shared with TRBD1. This CDR3 is 13 amino acids long. V lost 7 bases to trimming and J lost 6 bases; unmatched junction nucleotides: 8. Germline CDR1 reads SGDLS; CDR2 reads YYNGEE. The CDR3 spells CASSKGQGGEQYF. The CDR3 nucleotides read TGTGCCAGCTCGAAGGGACAGGGCGGCGAGCAGTACTTC.

This rearrangement joins TRBV24-1 to TRBJ2-5; D possibly corresponds to TRBD2 (6 bases). Germline V gene lookup returns CDR1 KGHDR and CDR2 SFDVKD. This CDR3 comprises 15 residues. V lost 3 bases and J 4 bases, leaving 14 bases between the germline ends. The DNA for the CDR3 is TGTGCCACCAGTGATCCAGGGACTCGCGGAGAGACCCAGTACTTC. The encoded protein is CATSDPGTRGETQYF.

The chain links TRBV11-2 to TRBJ1-6; no definite D call. V lost 0 bases and J 0 bases, leaving 6 bases between the germline ends. Germline CDR1 reads SGHAT; CDR2 reads FQNNGV. The CDR3 has 16 residues. In DNA, the CDR3 is TGTGCCAGCAGCTTAGAGGAGGTCTCCTATAATTCACCCCTCCACTTT. It translates to CASSLEEVSYNSPLHF.

The V gene is TRBV19, the J gene TRBJ1-4; a weak D match, TRBD1 (5 bases). This CDR3 has 17 amino acids. V gave up 5 bases and J gave up 0 bases, with 16 bases separating them. Germline lookup yields CDR1 LNHDA and CDR2 SQIVND (reference sequence). As DNA, the CDR3 is TGTGCCAGTAGTGGGGCAAATTATTTCGCAACTAATGAAAAACTGTTTTTT. Its translation is CASSGANYFATNEKLFF.

This chain links TRBV2 with TRBJ2-5; TRBD2 might be the D (6 bases). The CDR3 extends over 13 amino acids. V lost 6 bases, J lost 1 base, and 9 bases lay in between. Germline V gene sequence: CDR1 SNHLY, CDR2 FYNNEI. The CDR3 nucleotides are TGTGCCAGCAGCCGACTAGTCCAAGAGACCCAGTACTTC. It encodes CASSRLVQETQYF.

The CDR3 region is CASNSGGNEQFF. CDR3 coding DNA: TGTGCCAGCAACTCAGGGGGAAATGAGCAGTTCTTC. The chain is built from TRBV9 and TRBJ2-1; 7 positions agree with TRBD1. The CDR3 extends over 12 amino acids. Trimming at V came to 6 bases and at J to 7 bases, leaving 4 bases not matched to a gene. Germline lookup yields CDR1 SGDLS and CDR2 YYNGEE.

The sample holds a few counts of this clone. The V and J genes are TRBV19 and TRBJ2-1; D is undetermined. CDR3 length equals 14 residues. The germline V gene encodes CDR1 LNHDA and CDR2 SQIVND (reference sequence). The V end was cut by 6 bases, the J end by 0 bases, with 9 bases between. CDR3 amino acids: CASRPVSSYNEQFF. The CDR3 DNA reads TGTGCCAGTAGGCCAGTATCCTCCTACAATGAGCAGTTCTTC.

The chain combines TRBV5-5 with TRBJ1-2; D not certain. V was trimmed by 0 bases and J by 6 bases, leaving 15 bases between them. This CDR3 comprises 15 residues. The V gene's germline CDR1 is SGHKS and CDR2 YYEKEE (reference sequence). CDR3 amino acids: CASSLDWGERDGYTF. The CDR3 DNA reads as TGTGCCAGCAGCTTGGATTGGGGAGAAAGGGATGGCTACACCTTC.

The chain couples TRBV5-4 to TRBJ1-3; tentative D call: TRBD1 (5 bases). CDR3 length: 16 amino acids. Germline V gene data show CDR1 as SGHNT and CDR2 as YYREEE (reference sequence). Trimming pared 0 bases from V and 3 bases from J, leaving 13 bases between. For the CDR3, the DNA is TGTGCCAGCAGCTTGGATCCCCAGGGTGGTGGAAACACCATATATTTT. Its translation: CASSLDPQGGGNTIYF.

The CDR3 spells CASQEGTHDEQYF. The CDR3 coding sequence is TGTGCCAGCCAGGAGGGGACGCACGACGAGCAGTACTTC. The chain links TRBV6-5 to TRBJ2-7, with D perhaps TRBD2 (6 bases). Trimming stripped 8 bases from V and 5 bases from J, with 16 bases between. CDR3 size: 13 residues. Germline assignment: CDR1 MNHEY and CDR2 SVGAGI.

V is TRBV24-1 and J is TRBJ2-3; 11 bases match TRBD1. V trimming: 3 bases; J trimming: 1 base; junction bases outside the gene matches: 5. CDR3 length equals 17 residues. From germline, CDR1 is KGHDR and CDR2 SFDVKD. CDR3 amino acids: CATSDPGQGDGTDTQYF. In DNA form, the CDR3 reads TGTGCCACCAGTGATCCGGGACAGGGGGACGGCACAGATACGCAGTATTTT.

The chain has TRBV5-1 and TRBJ1-6; the match to TRBD1 covers 9 bases. The CDR3 is 14 residues long. The germline V gene encodes CDR1 SGHRS and CDR2 YFSETQ. After removal of 6 bases from V and 9 bases from J, the junction contained 7 bases not matched to a gene. CDR3: CASNTGQGTSPLHF. The DNA for the CDR3 is TGCGCCAGCAACACCGGACAGGGGACTTCACCCCTCCACTTT.

This clone was picked up one time. The CDR3 region has the DNA TGTGCCAGCAGTGAAGTCGGACAGGGGCCCTCACCCCTCCACTTT. This gives the protein CASSEVGQGPSPLHF. The rearrangement links TRBV2 to TRBJ1-6; 9 bases fit TRBD1. In germline, CDR1 is SNHLY, CDR2 FYNNEI. V lost 1 base and J lost 10; bases outside the gene matches: 5. This CDR3 has 15 residues.

The CDR3 region is CASSSPMGGDSGNTIYF. The CDR3 bases are TGTGCCAGCAGCTCCCCTATGGGAGGGGACTCTGGAAACACCATATATTTT. This chain joins TRBV5-6 and TRBJ1-3; the D gene is possibly TRBD1 (5 bases). V lost 3 bases and J lost 0, with 16 bases in between. The CDR3 runs 17 residues. Germline V CDR1 and CDR2: SGHDT, YYEEEE.

This clone was seen repeatedly, ten times or more. This chain joins TRBV11-2 and TRBJ2-2; weak D call: TRBD2 (5 bases). The CDR3 runs to 16 residues. Germline CDR1 reads SGHAT; CDR2 reads FQNNGV. V lost 3 bases and J 2 bases, leaving 13 bases between the germline ends. CDR3 amino acids: CASSLRVGPNTGELFF. The DNA for the CDR3 is TGTGCCAGCAGCTTGCGGGTGGGCCCCAACACCGGGGAGCTGTTTTTT.

The chain recombines TRBV3-1 (or the pseudogene TRBV3-2) with TRBJ2-7, with D possibly being TRBD1 (5 bases). V lost 2 bases and J 7 bases, leaving 15 bases between the germline ends. Germline V gene data show CDR1 as LGHDT and CDR2 as YNNKEL (reference sequence). This CDR3 spans 14 amino acids. CDR3 sequence reads: CASSQWGPVWEQYF. The CDR3, as DNA: TGTGCCAGCAGCCAATGGGGCCCCGTTTGGGAGCAGTACTTC.

This clone was seen only a few times. V usage is TRBV4-1 and J usage is TRBJ1-2; 9 nucleotides align to TRBD1. Germline-derived CDR1 and CDR2 are MGHRA and YSYEKL. The length of the CDR3 is 16 residues. Trimming cost V 0 bases and J 5 bases; bases outside gene matches: 7. CDR3 residues: CASSQDMWDRVYGYTF. CDR3 in DNA: TGCGCCAGCAGCCAAGATATGTGGGACAGGGTGTATGGCTACACCTTC.

In DNA form, the CDR3 reads TGTGCCTGGACCATGGTTAGGGGCCATGGCTACACCTTC. Translating gives CAWTMVRGHGYTF. This sequence joins TRBV30 and TRBJ1-2; tentative D call: TRBD1 (5 bases). Germline loops: CDR1 GTSNPN, CDR2 SVGIG (reference sequence). This CDR3 is 13 amino acids long. The V end lost 4 bases, the J end lost 6 bases, and 15 bases lay between the germline ends.

The V call is TRBV28, the J call TRBJ1-2, with D hard to call. This CDR3 has 14 amino acids. The germline CDR1 and CDR2 sequences are MDHEN and SYDVKM. V was trimmed by 6 bases and J by 0 bases, leaving 11 bases between them. The CDR3 DNA is TGTGCCAGCAGGGAATCAGGTACTAACTATGGCTACACCTTC. Its protein product is CASRESGTNYGYTF.

The chain uses TRBV5-1 and TRBJ2-5, with TRBD1 identical over 7 bases. This CDR3 has 16 residues. V was pared by 0 bases and J by 1 base, with 6 bases of the junction left unmatched. Germline loops: CDR1 SGHRS, CDR2 YFSETQ. In DNA, the CDR3 is TGCGCCAGCAGCTTGGGGGCCGGGACAGTCCAAGAGACCCAGTACTTC. Its protein is CASSLGAGTVQETQYF. The variable domain in full, with the rest retrieved from reference TRBV5-1 and TRBJ2-5, is KAGVTQTPRYLIKTRGQQVTLSCSPISGHRSVSWYQQTPGQGLQFLFEYFSETQRNKGNFPGRFSGRQFSNSRSEMNVSTLELGDSALYLCASSLGAGTVQETQYFGPGTRLLVL.

The chain carries TRBV2 and TRBJ2-6; D not certain. Per the germline V gene, CDR1 is SNHLY and CDR2 is FYNNEI. The germline V and J ends were trimmed by 3 bases and 2 bases, with 8 bases remaining between them. CDR3 size: 15 residues. This CDR3 is CASSERLTGANVLTF. The CDR3 region has the DNA TGTGCCAGCAGTGAGCGGTTAACTGGGGCCAACGTCCTGACTTTC.

V and J are TRBV11-2 and TRBJ2-3; D remains unclear. The CDR3 sequence is 13 residues long. Germline-derived CDR1 and CDR2 are SGHAT and FQNNGV. V dropped 5 bases and J dropped 4 bases, with 10 bases sitting between them. CDR3 DNA: TGTGCCAGCAGCCCCCCGACTTCAGATACGCAGTATTTT. Its translation is CASSPPTSDTQYF. Drawing the rest from reference TRBV11-2 and TRBJ2-3, the complete variable domain is EAGVAQSPRYKIIEKRQSVAFWCNPISGHATLYWYQQILGQGPKLLIQFQNNGVVDDSQLPKDRFSAERLKGVDSTLKIQPAKLEDSAVYLCASSPPTSDTQYFGPGTRLTVL.

This chain joins TRBV7-3 and TRBJ1-2; a weak D match, TRBD1 (5 bases). Trimming left V 5 bases short and J 8 bases short, with 15 bases between. Germline V lookup: CDR1 SGHTA, CDR2 FQGTGA. CDR3 size: 13 residues. This CDR3 reads CASSTREAEGYTF. The DNA of the CDR3 is TGTGCCAGCAGCACCAGGGAGGCTGAAGGCTACACCTTC. Full variable domain (remainder filled in from reference TRBV7-3 and TRBJ1-2): GAGVSQTPSNKVTEKGKYVELRCDPISGHTALYWYRQSLGQGPEFLIYFQGTGAADDSGLPNDRFFAVRPEGSVSTLKIQRTERGDSAVYLCASSTREAEGYTFGSGTRLTVV.